This passage covers 28 T cell receptor beta chains from one sample sequenced in a study of cytomegalovirus exposure and HLA in healthy donors. The PCR ran on 60 Vbeta and 13 Jbeta primers. TCRdb keeps only in-frame clones here, not all; method: immunoSEQ multiplex PCR. The sample holds some 200,000 clones, about 77% seen once. The material sequenced was PBMCs. Receptors were obtained from a female donor in good health and CMV-seronegative.

The chain uses TRBV2 and TRBJ1-3, with TRBD1 identical over 8 bases. Trimming at V came to 10 bases and at J to 0 bases, leaving 20 bases not matched to a gene. The CDR3 has 19 residues. Germline V CDR1 and CDR2: SNHLY, FYNNEI. DNA for the CDR3: TGTGCCACTAAGGAGGGAGAGGACAGGGCGACGATCTCTGGAAACACCATATATTTT. Its protein is CATKEGEDRATISGNTIYF.

The chain is built from TRBV11-2 and TRBJ2-7, with 7 bases that match TRBD1. V was pared by 3 bases and J by 0 bases, with 11 bases of the junction left unmatched. CDR1 and CDR2 from the germline V gene are SGHAT and FQNNGV. The CDR3 loop spans 17 amino acids. The CDR3 nucleotides read TGTGCCAGCAGCTTCCGGGACAGTATTCGAAACTCCTACGAGCAGTACTTC. Translating gives CASSFRDSIRNSYEQYF. Complete variable domain (other parts from reference TRBV11-2 and TRBJ2-7): EAGVAQSPRYKIIEKRQSVAFWCNPISGHATLYWYQQILGQGPKLLIQFQNNGVVDDSQLPKDRFSAERLKGVDSTLKIQPAKLEDSAVYLCASSFRDSIRNSYEQYFGPGTRLTVT.

This chain uses TRBV4-2 with TRBJ2-5; possibly TRBD2 for D (7 bases). V was trimmed by 3 bases and J by 4 bases, leaving 21 bases between them. The CDR3 covers 17 residues. Germline-derived CDR1 and CDR2 are LGHNA and YNFKEQ. The chain's CDR3 is CASSHKGGAGWRETQYF. CDR3 in DNA: TGTGCCAGCAGCCACAAGGGGGGGGCGGGATGGAGAGAGACCCAGTACTTC.

Only a few counts were recorded for this clone. The rearrangement links TRBV29-1 to TRBJ2-3, with TRBD2 matching 14 bases. Germline CDR1 is SQVTM and CDR2 is ANQGSEA. The CDR3 covers 16 residues. The J segment lost 1 base and the V segment lost 7 bases, leaving 7 bases of the junction unmatched. Written as DNA, the CDR3 is TGCAGCGCCCTGGGACTAGCGGGAGAGGGCACAGATACGCAGTATTTT. Its protein is CSALGLAGEGTDTQYF.

This chain links TRBV5-8 with TRBJ1-1, with D uncertain. CDR1 is SGHTS, CDR2 YDEGEE, per germline. This CDR3 has 14 residues. The V end was cut by 3 bases, the J end by 4 bases, with 13 bases between. The CDR3 nucleotides read TGTGCCAGCAGCTCGGGGTTGGTGCGCACTGAAGCTTTCTTT. It translates to CASSSGLVRTEAFF.

The chain employs TRBV21-1 and TRBJ1-5. TRBV21-1 is an annotated pseudogene. CDR3 length equals 15 residues. CDR3 bases: TGTGCCAGCAGCAGAGGTACGGGGCGGGGACAGCCCCAGCATTTT. This encodes CASSRGTGRGQPQHF.

The rearrangement uses TRBV9 and TRBJ1-2; D may be TRBD1 (5 bases). Germline V CDR1 and CDR2: SGDLS, YYNGEE. CDR3 size: 13 residues. Trimming shortened V by 0 bases and J by 2 bases, and 5 bases separated the two germline ends. DNA for the CDR3: TGTGCCAGCAGCGTAGGACAGAACTATGGCTACACCTTC. Translation gives CASSVGQNYGYTF. Drawing the rest from reference TRBV9 and TRBJ1-2, the complete variable domain is DSGVTQTPKHLITATGQRVTLRCSPRSGDLSVYWYQQSLDQGLQFLIQYYNGEERAKGNILERFSAQQFPDLHSELNLSSLELGDSALYFCASSVGQNYGYTFGSGTRLTVV.

This chain links TRBV11-2 with TRBJ2-7; 12 nucleotides agree with TRBD2. Per the germline V gene, CDR1 is SGHAT and CDR2 is FQNNGV. CDR3 length: 15 amino acids. J gave up 4 bases and V 2 bases, and 3 bases lay outside the gene matches. In DNA, the CDR3 is TGTGCCAGCAGCTTATCTAGCGGGAGGGTTTACGAGCAGTACTTC. It encodes CASSLSSGRVYEQYF.

The chain is built from TRBV30 and TRBJ1-1; TRBD1 aligns across 9 bases. This CDR3 region has 13 residues. Trimming took 7 bases from V and 3 from J; bases not matched to a gene: 6. Germline V lookup: CDR1 GTSNPN, CDR2 SVGIG (reference sequence). The CDR3 here is CASGTGPDTEAFF. The DNA for the CDR3 is TGTGCCTCCGGGACAGGGCCAGACACTGAAGCTTTCTTT.

The J gene is TRBJ2-7, the V gene TRBV9; 11 nucleotides match TRBD1. CDR3 length: 17 residues. Germline CDR1 and CDR2: SGDLS and YYNGEE. V gave up 0 bases and J gave up 1 base; unmatched junction bases: 6. CDR3 sequence (DNA): TGTGCCAGCAGCGTAGAGCTTGGGACAGGGGGTTCCTACGAGCAGTACTTC. This encodes CASSVELGTGGSYEQYF. Combining the CDR3 with reference TRBV9 and TRBJ2-7 gives the whole variable domain DSGVTQTPKHLITATGQRVTLRCSPRSGDLSVYWYQQSLDQGLQFLIQYYNGEERAKGNILERFSAQQFPDLHSELNLSSLELGDSALYFCASSVELGTGGSYEQYFGPGTRLTVT.

This clone came up many times. In DNA form, the CDR3 reads TGTGCCACCAGCAGAGATTGGGGACAGTTGGGGACTGAAGCTTTCTTT. The encoded protein is CATSRDWGQLGTEAFF. V is TRBV15 and J is TRBJ1-1; 7 nucleotides line up with TRBD1. Germline CDR1 LNHNV, CDR2 YYDKDF (reference sequence). The CDR3 sequence is 16 residues long. The V and J ends lost 0 bases and 5 bases, in that order; junction bases with no gene match: 9.

As regards this clone: Other DNA sequences of this sample code for an identical CDR3. V and J are TRBV18 and TRBJ1-1, with D perhaps matching TRBD1 (5 bases). The CDR3 runs 12 residues. V was pared by 3 bases and J by 8 bases, with 10 bases between. Germline CDR1 reads KGHSH; CDR2 reads LQKENI. CDR3 coding DNA: TGTGCCAGCTCACCCTCAGGGCGCGAAGCTTTCTTT. Amino acids: CASSPSGREAFF.

The CDR3 DNA reads TGCGCCAGCAGCTCCCGGGACAGCTCTGGGGCCAACGTCCTGACTTTC. Translation: CASSSRDSSGANVLTF. The chain carries TRBV5-1 and TRBJ2-6, with 7 bases fitting TRBD1. CDR1 and CDR2 (germline): SGHRS, YFSETQ. The CDR3 has 16 residues. V trimming: 3 bases; J trimming: 0 bases; junction bases outside the gene matches: 3.

This clone came up once. The chain uses TRBV28 and TRBJ2-5; 7 bases align to TRBD1. The DNA end lines up better with TRBJ2-7; the J call may be wrong. Germline V gene data show CDR1 as MDHEN and CDR2 as SYDVKM. The CDR3 has 15 amino acids. The CDR3 sequence: CASSEYRGSSYEQYF. CDR3 coding DNA: TGTGCCAGTAGCGAGTACAGGGGTAGCTCCTACGAGCAGTACTTC.

This chain connects TRBV7-9 to TRBJ2-1; 10 positions agree with TRBD1. Germline CDR1 SEHNR, CDR2 FQNEAQ (reference sequence). The V gene end was trimmed by 1 base and the J gene end by 0 bases; junction bases not matched to a gene: 0. This CDR3 has 16 amino acids. CDR3 loop: CASSLGTGGSYNEQFF. The CDR3, as DNA: TGTGCCAGCAGCTTAGGGACAGGGGGCTCCTACAATGAGCAGTTCTTC.

The chain couples TRBV28 to TRBJ2-7; D is uncertain. CDR1 and CDR2 from the germline V gene are MDHEN and SYDVKM. The CDR3 sequence is 16 residues long. The V end lost 6 bases, the J end lost 1 base, and 19 bases lay between the germline ends. The CDR3: CASSSPRRRISYEQYF. Here the CDR3 DNA reads TGTGCCAGCAGCTCCCCTAGAAGGCGGATATCCTACGAGCAGTACTTC. Full variable domain (outside the CDR3, taken from reference TRBV28 and TRBJ2-7): DVKVTQSSRYLVKRTGEKVFLECVQDMDHENMFWYRQDPGLGLRLIYFSYDVKMKEKGDIPEGYSVSREKKERFSLILESASTNQTSMYLCASSSPRRRISYEQYFGPGTRLTVT.

This clone has only a few counts. This chain uses TRBV19 with TRBJ1-5; TRBD1 matches at 10 bases. The CDR3 extends over 15 amino acids. CDR1 and CDR2 (germline): LNHDA, SQIVND (reference sequence). V shed 7 bases and J 4 bases; nucleotides not matched to a gene: 7. The CDR3 is CASISPGQGNQPQHF. DNA of the CDR3: TGTGCCAGTATCTCCCCGGGACAGGGGAATCAGCCCCAGCATTTT.

The chain is built from TRBV9 and TRBJ1-3, with D unresolved. The CDR3 extends over 15 amino acids. Per the germline V gene, CDR1 is SGDLS and CDR2 is YYNGEE. The V end was cut by 6 bases, the J end by 1 base, with 14 bases between. The CDR3 reads CASTKTADSGNTIYF. Here the CDR3 DNA reads TGTGCCAGCACCAAAACAGCAGATTCTGGAAACACCATATATTTT.

This chain links TRBV5-1 with TRBJ1-2, with D unclear. Trimming took off 0 bases at V and 8 bases at J, with 11 bases between the two ends. From germline, CDR1 is SGHRS and CDR2 YFSETQ. The CDR3 contains 13 residues. CDR3 bases: TGCGCCAGCAGCTTGGGAGAGCCCTGGGGCTACACCTTC. The encoded protein is CASSLGEPWGYTF.

The V gene is TRBV29-1, the J gene TRBJ2-2, with D maybe TRBD1 (5 bases). The CDR3 has 14 amino acids. Germline V gives CDR1 SQVTM, CDR2 ANQGSEA. V was trimmed by 3 bases and J by 1 base, leaving 9 bases between them. As DNA, the CDR3 is TGCAGCGTTGACTTTCAGGGGAACACCGGGGAGCTGTTTTTT. Amino acid sequence: CSVDFQGNTGELFF.

The chain is built from TRBV6-5 and TRBJ2-1; D is possibly TRBD2 (5 bases). Looked up from germline, CDR1 is MNHEY and CDR2 is SVGAGI. With 3 bases removed from V and 5 bases from J, the gap between germline ends came to 11 bases. CDR3 length: 14 amino acids. The CDR3 loop is CASSYGLANNEQFF. CDR3 in DNA: TGTGCCAGCAGTTATGGGCTAGCTAACAATGAGCAGTTCTTC.

The V and J genes are TRBV4-2 and TRBJ1-3; 7 bases are a match to TRBD1. The CDR3 runs to 14 residues. CDR1 LGHNA and CDR2 YNFKEQ come from the germline V gene. Trimming removed 3 bases from V and 4 bases from J; junction bases left unmatched: 3. CDR3 residues: CASSQGTVGNTIYF. CDR3 DNA: TGTGCCAGCAGCCAGGGGACAGTAGGAAACACCATATATTTT.

V is TRBV18 and J is TRBJ1-2; perhaps TRBD1 as D (5 bases). Germline V gene lookup returns CDR1 KGHSH and CDR2 LQKENI. The CDR3 length is 15 residues. The V and J ends lost 1 base and 8 bases respectively, with 17 bases between them. The CDR3 loop reads CASSPQTDPNAGYTF. The CDR3 bases are TGTGCCAGCTCACCACAGACAGACCCAAATGCCGGCTACACCTTC.

J is TRBJ2-3 and V is TRBV4-1, with D perhaps matching TRBD2 (6 bases). The V end was cut by 3 bases, the J end by 2 bases, with 12 bases between. CDR1 is MGHRA and CDR2 is YSYEKL in the germline V gene. The CDR3 has 15 amino acids. CDR3: CASSQRRGNTDTQYF. CDR3 DNA sequence: TGCGCCAGCAGCCAGAGACGCGGGAACACAGATACGCAGTATTTT.

This clone turned up a few times. This chain joins TRBV4-3 and TRBJ2-1, with 11 nucleotides matching TRBD2. After removal of 3 bases from V and 6 bases from J, the junction contained 7 bases not matched to a gene. The CDR3 length is 16 residues. CDR1 is LGHNA, CDR2 YSLEER, per germline. In nucleotides, the CDR3 is TGCGCCAGCAGCCAGGTAGCGGGAGGGGCAGGCAATGAGCAGTTCTTC. Protein sequence: CASSQVAGGAGNEQFF.

In this sample, this clone turned up a few times. The J gene is TRBJ2-5, the V gene TRBV30; 13 nucleotides match TRBD2. Germline loops: CDR1 GTSNPN, CDR2 SVGIG (reference sequence). The CDR3 has 15 residues. Trimming cost V 3 bases and J 5 bases; bases outside gene matches: 6. The DNA for the CDR3 is TGTGCCTGGAGCGTTGGACTAGCGGGAGTGGAGACCCAGTACTTC. Amino acids: CAWSVGLAGVETQYF.

In regard to this clone: The sample holds other DNA sequences that translate to the same CDR3. The rearrangement links TRBV28 to TRBJ2-7; 10 bases match TRBD1. The CDR3 consists of 14 residues. V lost 5 bases to trimming and J lost 4 bases; unmatched junction nucleotides: 5. Germline V gives CDR1 MDHEN, CDR2 SYDVKM. The CDR3 loop is CASSLPGQGYEQYF. CDR3 sequence (DNA): TGTGCCAGCAGTCTACCGGGACAGGGGTACGAGCAGTACTTC.

The chain couples TRBV5-6 to TRBJ2-7; TRBD2 aligns across 15 bases. Germline V gives CDR1 SGHDT, CDR2 YYEEEE. After removal of 3 bases from V and 4 bases from J, the junction contained 5 bases not matched to a gene. The CDR3 length is 16 residues. In DNA form, the CDR3 reads TGTGCCAGCAGCTCGGGACTAGCGGGGGGTATGTACGAGCAGTACTTC. Amino acid sequence: CASSSGLAGGMYEQYF.